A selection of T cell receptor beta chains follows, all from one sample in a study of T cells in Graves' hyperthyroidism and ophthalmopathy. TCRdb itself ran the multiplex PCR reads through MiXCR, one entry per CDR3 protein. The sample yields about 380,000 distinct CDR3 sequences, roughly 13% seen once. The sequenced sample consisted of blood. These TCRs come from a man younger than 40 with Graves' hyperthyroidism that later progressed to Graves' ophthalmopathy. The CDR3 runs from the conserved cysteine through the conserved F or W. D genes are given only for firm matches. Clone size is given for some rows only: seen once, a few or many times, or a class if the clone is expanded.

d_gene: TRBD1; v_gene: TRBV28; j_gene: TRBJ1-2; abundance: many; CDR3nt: TGTGCCAGCAGTGTAGACAGGGGAGGGGGCTACACCTTC; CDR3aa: CASSVDRGGGYTF
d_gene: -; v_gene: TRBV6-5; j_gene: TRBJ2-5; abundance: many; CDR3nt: TGTGCCAGCAGTATACTCGGGTCATCTGGAGAGACCCAGTACTTC; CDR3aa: CASSILGSSGETQYF
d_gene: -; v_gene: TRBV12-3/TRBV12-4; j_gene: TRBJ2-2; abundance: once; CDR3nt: TGTGCCAGCAGTTTTGGTACAACGAACACCGGGGAGCTGTTTTTT; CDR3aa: CASSFGTTNTGELFF
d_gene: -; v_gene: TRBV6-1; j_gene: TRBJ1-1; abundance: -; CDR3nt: TGTGCCAGCAGTGAGGACACAGTTTGGACTGAAGCTTTCTTT; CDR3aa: CASSEDTVWTEAFF
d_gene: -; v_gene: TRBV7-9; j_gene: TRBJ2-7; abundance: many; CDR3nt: TGTGCCAGCAGCGCAGTCCGGGGAACTTACGAGCAGTACTTC; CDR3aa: CASSAVRGTYEQYF
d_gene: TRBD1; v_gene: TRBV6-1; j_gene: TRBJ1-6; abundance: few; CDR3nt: TGTGCCAGCGTGACAGGGGGCGAATATAATTCACCCCTCCACTTT; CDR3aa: CASVTGGEYNSPLHF
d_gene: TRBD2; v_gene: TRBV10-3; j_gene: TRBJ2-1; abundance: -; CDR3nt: TGTGCCACCCTGAGCGGGGGGTCCTACAATGAGCAGTTCTTC; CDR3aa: CATLSGGSYNEQFF
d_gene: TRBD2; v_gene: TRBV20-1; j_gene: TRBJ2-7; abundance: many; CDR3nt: TGCAGAATAGCGGGTGACGGCACCAACGAGCAGTACTTC; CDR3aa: CRIAGDGTNEQYF
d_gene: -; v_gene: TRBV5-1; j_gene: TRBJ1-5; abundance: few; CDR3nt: TGCGCCAGCAGCTTGGAACCGTATAGCAATCAGCCCCAGCATTTT; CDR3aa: CASSLEPYSNQPQHF
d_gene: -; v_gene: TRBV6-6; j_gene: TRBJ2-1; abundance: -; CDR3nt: TGTGCCAGCAGTTACCGTTGGGAGCAGTTCTTC; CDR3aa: CASSYRWEQFF
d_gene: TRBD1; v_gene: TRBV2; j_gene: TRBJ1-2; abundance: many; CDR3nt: TGTGCCAGCCATGGACAGGGCAACTATGGCTACACCTTC; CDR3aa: CASHGQGNYGYTF
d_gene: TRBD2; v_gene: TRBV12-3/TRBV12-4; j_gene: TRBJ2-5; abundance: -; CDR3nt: TGTGCCAGCAGTCTAGCGGGGCCAGTACAAGAGACCCAGTACTTC; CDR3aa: CASSLAGPVQETQYF
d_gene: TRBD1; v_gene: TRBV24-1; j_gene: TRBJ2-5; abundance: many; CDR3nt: TGTGCCACCAGTGATTGGGACAGGGGGCGAGAAGAGACCCAGTACTTC; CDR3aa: CATSDWDRGREETQYF
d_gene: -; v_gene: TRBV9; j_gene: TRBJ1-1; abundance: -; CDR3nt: TGTGCCAGCAGCGTAGCTACTAGGGCGGGGAACACTGAAGCTTTCTTT; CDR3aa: CASSVATRAGNTEAFF
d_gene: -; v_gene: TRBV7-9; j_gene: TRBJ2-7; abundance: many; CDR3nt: TGTGCCAGCAGCCCATTACGGGCAGGGAGCTACGAGCAGTACTTC; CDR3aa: CASSPLRAGSYEQYF
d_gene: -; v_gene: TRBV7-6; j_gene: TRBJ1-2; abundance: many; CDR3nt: TGTGCCAGCAGCTTACCGTTTGAAGCCTACACCTTC; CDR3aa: CASSLPFEAYTF
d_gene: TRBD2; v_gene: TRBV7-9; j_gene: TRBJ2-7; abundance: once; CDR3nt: TGTGCCAGCAGCTTATTAACTAGCGGGGACTACGAGCAGTACTTC; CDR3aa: CASSLLTSGDYEQYF
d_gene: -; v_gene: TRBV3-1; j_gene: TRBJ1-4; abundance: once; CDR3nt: TGTGCCAGCAGCCACCTTAGGGGTACAAGTGCAACTAATGAAAAACTGTTTTTT; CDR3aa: CASSHLRGTSATNEKLFF
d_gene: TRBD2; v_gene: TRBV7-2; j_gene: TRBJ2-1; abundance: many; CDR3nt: TGTGCCAGCAGCTCACCCACTAGCGGGGGCCTCAGCTCCTACAATGAGCAGTTCTTC; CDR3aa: CASSSPTSGGLSSYNEQFF
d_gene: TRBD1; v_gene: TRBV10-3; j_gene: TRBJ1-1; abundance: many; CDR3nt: TGTGCCATCGGCGTCGGACAGGGCAGCATGAACACTGAAGCTTTCTTT; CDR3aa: CAIGVGQGSMNTEAFF
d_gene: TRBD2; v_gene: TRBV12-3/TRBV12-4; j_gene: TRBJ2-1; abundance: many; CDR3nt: TGTGCCAGCAGACGGAGGACTAGCTGGATGTCACCCTACAATGAGCAGTTCTTC; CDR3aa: CASRRRTSWMSPYNEQFF
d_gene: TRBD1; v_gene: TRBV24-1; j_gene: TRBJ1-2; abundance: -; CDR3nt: TGTGCCACCAGTGATCGGACAGGACGCGGCTACACCTTC; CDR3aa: CATSDRTGRGYTF
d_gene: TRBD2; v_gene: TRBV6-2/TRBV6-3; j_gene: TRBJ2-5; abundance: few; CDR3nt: TGTGCCAGCATTGGTAGCGGGGGACTGCAAGAGACCCAGTACTTC; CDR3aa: CASIGSGGLQETQYF
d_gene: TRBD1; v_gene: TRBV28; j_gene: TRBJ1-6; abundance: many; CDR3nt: TGTGCCAGCAGTGGGACAGGGGGATATAATTCACCCCTCCACTTT; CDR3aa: CASSGTGGYNSPLHF
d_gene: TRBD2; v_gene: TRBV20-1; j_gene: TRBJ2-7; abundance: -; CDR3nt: TGCAGTCGCCGACTAGCGGGGGACGAGCAGTACTTC; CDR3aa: CSRRLAGDEQYF
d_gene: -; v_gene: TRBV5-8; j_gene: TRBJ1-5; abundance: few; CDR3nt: TGTGCCAGCAGCTTTCATCTGGGGGCAGGCAATCAGCCCCAGCATTTT; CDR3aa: CASSFHLGAGNQPQHF
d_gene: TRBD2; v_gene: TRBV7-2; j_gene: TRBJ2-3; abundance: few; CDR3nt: TGTGCCAGCAGCTTAGAACTAGCGGGGGATTCCACAGATACGCAGTATTTT; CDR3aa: CASSLELAGDSTDTQYF
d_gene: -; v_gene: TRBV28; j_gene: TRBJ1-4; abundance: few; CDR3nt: TGTGCCAGCAGGGGCCCGGGACGGGGCGGTGAAAAACTGTTTTTT; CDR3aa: CASRGPGRGGEKLFF
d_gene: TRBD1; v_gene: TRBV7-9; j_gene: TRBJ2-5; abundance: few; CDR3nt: TGTGCCAGCAGCTCCCGGACAGGGGGAGAGACCCAGTACTTC; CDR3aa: CASSSRTGGETQYF
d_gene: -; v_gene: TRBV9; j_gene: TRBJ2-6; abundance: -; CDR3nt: TGTGCCAGCAGCGTAGAAAGGGTTTTAATCTCTGGGGCCAACGTCCTGACTTTC; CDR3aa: CASSVERVLISGANVLTF
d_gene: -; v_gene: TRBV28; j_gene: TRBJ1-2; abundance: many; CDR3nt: TGTGCCAGCAGCGCCCCATCGGGTGGCTACACCTTC; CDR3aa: CASSAPSGGYTF
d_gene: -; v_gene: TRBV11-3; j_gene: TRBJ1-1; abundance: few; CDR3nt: TGTGCCAGCCCTAAATCTTACACTGAAGCTTTCTTT; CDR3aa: CASPKSYTEAFF
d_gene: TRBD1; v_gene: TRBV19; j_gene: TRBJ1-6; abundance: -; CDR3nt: TGTGCCAGTAGTATAGAGACAGGGTGGGAACGGTCACCCCTCCACTTT; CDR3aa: CASSIETGWERSPLHF
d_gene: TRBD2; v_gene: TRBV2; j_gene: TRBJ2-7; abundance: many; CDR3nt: TGTGCCAGCAGTGTACTAGCGGGGGGTAACGAGCAGTACTTC; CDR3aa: CASSVLAGGNEQYF
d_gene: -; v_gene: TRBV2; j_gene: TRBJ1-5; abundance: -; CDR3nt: TGTGCCAGCAGCCCACAGATGCATAGCAATCAGCCCCAGCATTTT; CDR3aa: CASSPQMHSNQPQHF
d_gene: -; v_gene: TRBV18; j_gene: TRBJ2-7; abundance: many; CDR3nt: TGTGCCAGCTCACCACCGACGGTCTACGAGCAGTACTTC; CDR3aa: CASSPPTVYEQYF
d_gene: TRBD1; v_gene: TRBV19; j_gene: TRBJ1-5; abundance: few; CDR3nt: TGTGCCAGTAGTATGCATCAGGGGGGCAATCAGCCCCAGCATTTT; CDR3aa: CASSMHQGGNQPQHF
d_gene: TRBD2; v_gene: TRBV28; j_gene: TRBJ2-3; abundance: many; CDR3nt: TGTGCCAGCTTTGAGGCGGGGGGCTACACAGATACGCAGTATTTT; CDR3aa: CASFEAGGYTDTQYF
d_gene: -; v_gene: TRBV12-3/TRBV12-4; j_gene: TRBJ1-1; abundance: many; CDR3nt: TGTGCCAGCAGTTTAAGGCCTCCCGGCACTGAAGCTTTCTTT; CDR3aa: CASSLRPPGTEAFF
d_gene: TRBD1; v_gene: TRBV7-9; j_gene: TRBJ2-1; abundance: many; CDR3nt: TGTGCCAGCAGCCAGGATATAGGACAGGGGAATGAGCAGTTCTTC; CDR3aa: CASSQDIGQGNEQFF
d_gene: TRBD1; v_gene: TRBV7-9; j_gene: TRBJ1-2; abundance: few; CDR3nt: TGTGCCAGTAGGCCGGGACAGGACCCCTTTAGGGGCTACACCTTC; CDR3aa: CASRPGQDPFRGYTF
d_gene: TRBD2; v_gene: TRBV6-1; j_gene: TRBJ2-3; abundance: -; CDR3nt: TGTGCCACCCAACTAGCGGGGGGGCCGGATACGCAGTATTTT; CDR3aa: CATQLAGGPDTQYF
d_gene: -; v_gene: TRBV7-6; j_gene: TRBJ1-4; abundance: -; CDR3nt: TGTGCCAGCAGCTTAGGGGGGGGTTGGCGGAACGAAAAACTGTTTTTT; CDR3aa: CASSLGGGWRNEKLFF
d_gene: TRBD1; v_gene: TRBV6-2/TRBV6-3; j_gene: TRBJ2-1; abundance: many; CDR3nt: TGTGCCAGCAGGCTGACAGGGTCCTACAATGAGCAGTTCTTC; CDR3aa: CASRLTGSYNEQFF
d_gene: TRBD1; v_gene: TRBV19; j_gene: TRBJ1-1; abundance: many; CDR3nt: TGTGCCAGTAGGGACAGGGGGCACACTGAAGCTTTCTTT; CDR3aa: CASRDRGHTEAFF
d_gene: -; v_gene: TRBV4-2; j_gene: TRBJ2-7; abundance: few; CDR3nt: TGTGCCAGCAGCCAAGATATGCAGGGTACCTACGAGCAGTACTTC; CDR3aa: CASSQDMQGTYEQYF
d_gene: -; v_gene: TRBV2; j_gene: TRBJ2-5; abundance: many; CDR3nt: TGTGCCAGCAGTGAAGGGACCCAGTACTTC; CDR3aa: CASSEGTQYF
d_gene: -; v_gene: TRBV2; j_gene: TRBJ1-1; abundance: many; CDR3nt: TGTGCCAGCAGTCCCCCTTCCCTCCAGGGCACTGAAGCTTTCTTT; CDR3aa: CASSPPSLQGTEAFF
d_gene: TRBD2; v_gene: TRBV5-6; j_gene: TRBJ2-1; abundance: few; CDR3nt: TGTGCCAGCAGCCACGGCGGGGGAGGCTACAATGAGCAGTTCTTC; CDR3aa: CASSHGGGGYNEQFF
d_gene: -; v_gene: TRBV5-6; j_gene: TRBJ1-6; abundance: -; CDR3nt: TGTGCCAGCAGCTTATGGTATAATTCACCCCTCCACTTT; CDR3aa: CASSLWYNSPLHF
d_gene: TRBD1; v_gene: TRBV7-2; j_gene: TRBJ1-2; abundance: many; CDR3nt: TGTGCCAGCAGCTCGCAGACAGGGATTGGCTATGGCTACACCTTC; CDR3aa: CASSSQTGIGYGYTF
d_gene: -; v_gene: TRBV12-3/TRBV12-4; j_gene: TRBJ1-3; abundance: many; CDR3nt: TGTGCCAGCAGTTTAGTCGCAGGTGGAAACACCATATATTTT; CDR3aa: CASSLVAGGNTIYF
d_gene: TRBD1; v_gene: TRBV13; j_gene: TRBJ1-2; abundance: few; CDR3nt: TGTGCCAGCAGCTTAAGGGAGGGGGCGAGAGGCTACACCTTC; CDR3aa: CASSLREGARGYTF
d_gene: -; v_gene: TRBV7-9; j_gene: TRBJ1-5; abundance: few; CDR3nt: TGTGCCAGCAGCTTTGCAACACCTGATCAGCCCCAGCATTTT; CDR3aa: CASSFATPDQPQHF
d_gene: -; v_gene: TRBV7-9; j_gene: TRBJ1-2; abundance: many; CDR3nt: TGTGCCAGCAGCTTAGCAGTGCAGCCCGGCTACACCTTC; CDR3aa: CASSLAVQPGYTF
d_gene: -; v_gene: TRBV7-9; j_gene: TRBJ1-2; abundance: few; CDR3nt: TGTGCCAGCAGCTTGTCCGACGACTTTAACTATGGCTACACCTTC; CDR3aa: CASSLSDDFNYGYTF
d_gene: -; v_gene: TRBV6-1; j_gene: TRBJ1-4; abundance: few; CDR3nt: TGTGCCAGCGGGGATTATATGGAAAAACTGTTTTTT; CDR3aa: CASGDYMEKLFF